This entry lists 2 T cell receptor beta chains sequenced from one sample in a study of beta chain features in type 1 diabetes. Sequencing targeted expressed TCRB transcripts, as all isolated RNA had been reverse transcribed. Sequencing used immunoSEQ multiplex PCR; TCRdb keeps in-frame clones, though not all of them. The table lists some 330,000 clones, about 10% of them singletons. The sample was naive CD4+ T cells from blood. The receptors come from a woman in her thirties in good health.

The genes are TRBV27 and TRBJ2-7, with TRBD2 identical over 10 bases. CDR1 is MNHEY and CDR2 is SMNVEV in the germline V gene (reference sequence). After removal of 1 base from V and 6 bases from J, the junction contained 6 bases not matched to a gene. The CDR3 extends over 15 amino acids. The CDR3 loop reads CASSLWSSGSREQYF. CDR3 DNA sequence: TGTGCCAGCAGTTTATGGTCTAGCGGGAGTCGCGAGCAGTACTTC.

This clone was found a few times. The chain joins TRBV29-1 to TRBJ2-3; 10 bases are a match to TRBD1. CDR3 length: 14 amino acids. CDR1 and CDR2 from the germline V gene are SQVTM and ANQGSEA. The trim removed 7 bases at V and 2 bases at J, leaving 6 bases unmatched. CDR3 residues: CSAGQGLPTDTQYF. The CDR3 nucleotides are TGCAGCGCGGGACAGGGGTTACCCACAGATACGCAGTATTTT.